The rows below give T cell receptor beta chains drawn from one sample of a study of blood T cell repertoires in COVID-19. This table comes from immunoSEQ multiplex PCR, and its TCRdb copy is limited to in-frame clones, with some not included. The sample includes approximately 130,000 clones, approximately 87% seen only once; the top ten take 6% to 8.5%. The sample comprised peripheral blood. These receptors all come from a man aged 50-59 years with acute or convalescent COVID-19. Each CDR3 is given with its conserved first and last residue. Fields, in order: clone size, D gene, V gene, J gene, CDR3 protein, CDR3 DNA. D genes are given only for firm matches. Size values are once, few and many counts, or a class for expanded clones, and some rows have none.

abundance: NA; d_gene: TRBD2; v_gene: TRBV19; j_gene: TRBJ2-4; CDR3aa: CASSMASGTLAKNIQYF; CDR3nt: TGTGCCAGTAGTATGGCTAGCGGGACTCTAGCCAAAAACATTCAGTACTTC
abundance: NA; d_gene: NA; v_gene: TRBV7-9; j_gene: TRBJ2-1; CDR3aa: CASSLGSREDNEQFF; CDR3nt: TGTGCCAGCAGCTTGGGGAGCCGCGAAGACAATGAGCAGTTCTTC
abundance: NA; d_gene: TRBD1; v_gene: TRBV28; j_gene: TRBJ2-1; CDR3aa: CASSSLHDRGPYNEQFF; CDR3nt: TGTGCCAGCAGTTCCCTGCACGACAGGGGACCCTACAATGAGCAGTTCTTC
abundance: NA; d_gene: TRBD2; v_gene: TRBV7-9; j_gene: TRBJ2-1; CDR3aa: CASSRVRDYTNNEQFF; CDR3nt: TGTGCCAGCAGCCGAGTTAGGGACTACACAAACAATGAGCAGTTCTTC
abundance: NA; d_gene: TRBD1; v_gene: TRBV6-5; j_gene: TRBJ1-1; CDR3aa: CASRRTGKNTEAFF; CDR3nt: TGTGCCAGCAGAAGGACAGGGAAGAACACTGAAGCTTTCTTT
abundance: NA; d_gene: NA; v_gene: TRBV6-5; j_gene: TRBJ2-2; CDR3aa: CASTNTGELFF; CDR3nt: TGTGCCAGCACTAACACCGGGGAGCTGTTTTTT
abundance: NA; d_gene: NA; v_gene: TRBV19; j_gene: TRBJ1-5; CDR3aa: CASSRMGGRGQPQHF; CDR3nt: TGTGCCAGTAGTAGGATGGGGGGGCGAGGGCAGCCCCAGCATTTT
abundance: NA; d_gene: NA; v_gene: TRBV9; j_gene: TRBJ2-5; CDR3aa: CASSLPGEETQYF; CDR3nt: TGTGCCAGCAGCCTCCCGGGGGAAGAGACCCAGTACTTC
abundance: NA; d_gene: NA; v_gene: TRBV5-5; j_gene: TRBJ1-1; CDR3aa: CASSHVSTENTEAFF; CDR3nt: TGTGCCAGCAGCCACGTCTCGACAGAGAACACTGAAGCTTTCTTT
abundance: NA; d_gene: NA; v_gene: TRBV4-1; j_gene: TRBJ1-1; CDR3aa: CASSQASRQYPEAFF; CDR3nt: TGCGCCAGCAGCCAAGCCTCGCGGCAGTACCCTGAAGCTTTCTTT
abundance: NA; d_gene: NA; v_gene: TRBV10-3; j_gene: TRBJ2-1; CDR3aa: CAISESRVEQFF; CDR3nt: TGTGCCATCAGTGAGTCCCGGGTCGAGCAGTTCTTC
abundance: once; d_gene: NA; v_gene: TRBV19; j_gene: TRBJ2-3; CDR3aa: CASSPGARDTQYF; CDR3nt: TGTGCCAGTAGCCCGGGAGCCCGGGATACGCAGTATTTT
abundance: NA; d_gene: TRBD1; v_gene: TRBV19; j_gene: TRBJ2-2; CDR3aa: CASRSQGAGGELFF; CDR3nt: TGTGCCAGTAGATCGCAGGGGGCTGGTGGGGAGCTGTTTTTT
abundance: NA; d_gene: TRBD1; v_gene: TRBV30; j_gene: TRBJ1-5; CDR3aa: CAWSAQGLGQPQHF; CDR3nt: TGTGCCTGGAGCGCACAGGGGTTGGGTCAGCCCCAGCATTTT
abundance: NA; d_gene: NA; v_gene: TRBV6-2/TRBV6-3; j_gene: TRBJ2-5; CDR3aa: CASSYSRETQYF; CDR3nt: TGTGCCAGCAGTTACTCGAGAGAGACCCAGTACTTC
abundance: NA; d_gene: TRBD2; v_gene: TRBV7-6; j_gene: TRBJ2-1; CDR3aa: CASSPGLAELYNEQFF; CDR3nt: TGTGCCAGCAGCCCGGGACTAGCGGAGCTATACAATGAGCAGTTCTTC
abundance: NA; d_gene: NA; v_gene: TRBV5-5; j_gene: TRBJ2-7; CDR3aa: CASSFGSEAEQYF; CDR3nt: TGTGCCAGCAGCTTTGGTAGCGAGGCCGAGCAGTACTTC
abundance: NA; d_gene: TRBD2; v_gene: TRBV11-2; j_gene: TRBJ2-1; CDR3aa: CASSLSLAEYNEQFF; CDR3nt: TGTGCCAGCAGCTTATCTCTAGCGGAATACAATGAGCAGTTCTTC
abundance: NA; d_gene: NA; v_gene: TRBV5-4; j_gene: TRBJ1-5; CDR3aa: CASSSRPGGPQHF; CDR3nt: TGTGCCAGCAGCTCCCGGCCGGGTGGGCCCCAGCATTTT
abundance: NA; d_gene: TRBD2; v_gene: TRBV5-1; j_gene: TRBJ2-5; CDR3aa: CASDSRTSGSPETQYF; CDR3nt: TGCGCCAGCGACAGCCGGACTAGCGGGAGTCCAGAGACCCAGTACTTC
abundance: NA; d_gene: NA; v_gene: TRBV6-1; j_gene: TRBJ2-7; CDR3aa: CASTQTSFSYEQYF; CDR3nt: TGTGCCAGCACCCAGACTAGTTTCTCCTACGAGCAGTACTTC
abundance: NA; d_gene: TRBD1; v_gene: TRBV6-5; j_gene: TRBJ2-1; CDR3aa: CASSSRQGAYNEQFF; CDR3nt: TGTGCCAGCAGTTCCCGACAGGGAGCATACAATGAGCAGTTCTTC
abundance: NA; d_gene: NA; v_gene: TRBV6-2/TRBV6-3; j_gene: TRBJ1-2; CDR3aa: CASSYSPGQRGYTF; CDR3nt: TGTGCCAGCAGTTACTCGCCAGGGCAGCGTGGCTACACCTTC
abundance: NA; d_gene: TRBD1; v_gene: TRBV19; j_gene: TRBJ1-6; CDR3aa: CASRKEDRGLGRSPLHF; CDR3nt: TGTGCCAGTAGGAAGGAAGACAGGGGTCTGGGTCGTTCACCCCTCCACTTT
abundance: NA; d_gene: NA; v_gene: TRBV12-3/TRBV12-4; j_gene: TRBJ2-7; CDR3aa: CASTPRQSYEQYF; CDR3nt: TGTGCCAGCACTCCGCGGCAGTCCTACGAGCAGTACTTC
abundance: NA; d_gene: TRBD2; v_gene: TRBV19; j_gene: TRBJ2-1; CDR3aa: CASSLRLAGNPRNEQFF; CDR3nt: TGTGCCAGTAGTCTCCGACTAGCGGGAAACCCTCGGAATGAGCAGTTCTTC